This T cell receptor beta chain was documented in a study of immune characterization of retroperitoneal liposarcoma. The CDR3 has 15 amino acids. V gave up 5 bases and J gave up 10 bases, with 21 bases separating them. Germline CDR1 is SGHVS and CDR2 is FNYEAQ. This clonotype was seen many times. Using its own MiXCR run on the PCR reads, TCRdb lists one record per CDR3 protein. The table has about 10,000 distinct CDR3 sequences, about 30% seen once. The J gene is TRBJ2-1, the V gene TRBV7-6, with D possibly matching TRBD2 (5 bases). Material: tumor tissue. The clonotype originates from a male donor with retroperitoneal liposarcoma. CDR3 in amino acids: CASSPTSPGPSEQFF. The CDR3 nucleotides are TGTGCCAGCAGCCCCACCTCTCCCGGGCCTAGCGAGCAGTTCTTC.